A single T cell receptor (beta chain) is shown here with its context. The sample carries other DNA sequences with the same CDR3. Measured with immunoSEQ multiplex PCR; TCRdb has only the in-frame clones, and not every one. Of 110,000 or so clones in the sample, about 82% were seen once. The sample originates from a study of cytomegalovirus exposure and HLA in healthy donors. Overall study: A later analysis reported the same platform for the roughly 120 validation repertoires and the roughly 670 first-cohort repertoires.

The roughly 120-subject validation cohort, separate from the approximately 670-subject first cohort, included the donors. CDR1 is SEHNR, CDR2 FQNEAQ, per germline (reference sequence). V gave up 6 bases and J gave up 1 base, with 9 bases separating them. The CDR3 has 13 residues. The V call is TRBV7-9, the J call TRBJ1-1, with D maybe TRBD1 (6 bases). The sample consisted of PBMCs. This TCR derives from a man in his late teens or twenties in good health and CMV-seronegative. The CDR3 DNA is TGTGCCAGCAGACCGACAGGGAACACTGAAGCTTTCTTT. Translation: CASRPTGNTEAFF.